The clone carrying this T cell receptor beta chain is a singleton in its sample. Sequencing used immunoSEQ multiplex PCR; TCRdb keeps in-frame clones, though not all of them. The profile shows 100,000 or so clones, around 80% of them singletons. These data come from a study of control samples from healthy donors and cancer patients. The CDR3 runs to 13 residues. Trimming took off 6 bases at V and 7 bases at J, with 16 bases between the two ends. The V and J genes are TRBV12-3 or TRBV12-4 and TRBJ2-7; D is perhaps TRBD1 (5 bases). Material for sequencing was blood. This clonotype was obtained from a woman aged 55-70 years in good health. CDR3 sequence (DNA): TGTGCCAGCAGCCCACAGGCTGATGGGGAGCAGTACTTC. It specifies CASSPQADGEQYF.